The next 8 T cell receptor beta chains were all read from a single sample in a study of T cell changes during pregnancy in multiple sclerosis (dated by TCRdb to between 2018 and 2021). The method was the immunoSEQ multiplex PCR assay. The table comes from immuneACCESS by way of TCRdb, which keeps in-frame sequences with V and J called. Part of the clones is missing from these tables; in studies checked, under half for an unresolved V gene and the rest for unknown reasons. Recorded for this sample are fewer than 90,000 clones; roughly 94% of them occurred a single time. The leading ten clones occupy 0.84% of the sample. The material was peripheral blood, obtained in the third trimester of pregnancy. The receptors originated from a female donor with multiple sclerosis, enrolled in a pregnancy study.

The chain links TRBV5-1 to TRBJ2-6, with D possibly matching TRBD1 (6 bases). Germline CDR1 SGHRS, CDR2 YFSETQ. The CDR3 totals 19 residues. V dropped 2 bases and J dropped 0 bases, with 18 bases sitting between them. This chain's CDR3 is CASSLLLTGIGSGANVLTF. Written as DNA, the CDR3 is TGCGCCAGCAGCTTACTCTTAACAGGGATTGGCTCTGGGGCCAACGTCCTGACTTTC.

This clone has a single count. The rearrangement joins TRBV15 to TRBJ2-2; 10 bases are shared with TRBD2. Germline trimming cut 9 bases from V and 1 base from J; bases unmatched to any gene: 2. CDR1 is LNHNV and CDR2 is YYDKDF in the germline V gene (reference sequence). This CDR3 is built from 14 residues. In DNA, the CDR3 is TGTGCCACGCGGACTAGCGGGAACACCGGGGAGCTGTTTTTT. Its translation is CATRTSGNTGELFF. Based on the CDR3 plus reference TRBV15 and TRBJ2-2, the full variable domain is DAMVIQNPRYQVTQFGKPVTLSCSQTLNHNVMYWYQQKSSQAPKLLFHYYDKDFNNEADTPDNFQSRRPNTSFCFLDIRSPGLGDTAMYLCATRTSGNTGELFFGEGSRLTVL.

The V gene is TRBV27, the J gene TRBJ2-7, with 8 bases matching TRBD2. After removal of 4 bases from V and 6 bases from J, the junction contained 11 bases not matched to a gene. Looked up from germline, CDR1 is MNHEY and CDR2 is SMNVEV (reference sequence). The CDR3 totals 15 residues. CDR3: CASSYHERERIEQYF. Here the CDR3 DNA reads TGTGCCAGCAGTTACCATGAGCGGGAGCGTATCGAGCAGTACTTC.

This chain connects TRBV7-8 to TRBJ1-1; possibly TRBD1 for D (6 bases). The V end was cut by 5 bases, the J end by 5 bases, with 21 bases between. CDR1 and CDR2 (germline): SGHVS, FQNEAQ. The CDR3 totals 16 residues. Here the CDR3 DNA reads TGTGCCAGCAGCCCCCAGGGTCAGGGGATACGGACTGAAGCTTTCTTT. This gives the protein CASSPQGQGIRTEAFF.

The CDR3, as DNA: TGTGCCAGCAGCTTAACCCAGGTGGCAGGGGTCACCGGGGAGCTGTTTTTT. This codes for CASSLTQVAGVTGELFF. The chain employs TRBV7-7 and TRBJ2-2; D is possibly TRBD1 (6 bases). Trimming shortened V by 2 bases and J by 4 bases, and 17 bases separated the two germline ends. CDR1 and CDR2 from the germline V gene are SSHAT and FNYEAQ (reference sequence). The CDR3 sequence is 17 residues long.

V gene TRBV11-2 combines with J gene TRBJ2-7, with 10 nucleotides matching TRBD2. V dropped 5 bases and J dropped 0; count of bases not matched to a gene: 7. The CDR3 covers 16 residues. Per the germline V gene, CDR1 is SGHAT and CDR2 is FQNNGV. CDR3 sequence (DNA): TGTGCCAGCAGCCAAATGACTAGCGGGCCCTCCTACGAGCAGTACTTC. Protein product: CASSQMTSGPSYEQYF.

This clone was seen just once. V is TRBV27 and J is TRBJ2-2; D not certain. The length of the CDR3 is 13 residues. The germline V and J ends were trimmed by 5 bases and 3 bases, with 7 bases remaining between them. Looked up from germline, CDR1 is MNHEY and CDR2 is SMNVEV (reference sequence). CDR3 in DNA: TGTGCCAGCAGTCGGGTCTACACCGGGGAGCTGTTTTTT. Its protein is CASSRVYTGELFF.

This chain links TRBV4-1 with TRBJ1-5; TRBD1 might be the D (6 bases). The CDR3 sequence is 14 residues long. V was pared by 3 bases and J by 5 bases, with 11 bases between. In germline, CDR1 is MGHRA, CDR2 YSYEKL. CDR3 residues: CASSQSGVDQPQHF. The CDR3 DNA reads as TGCGCCAGCAGCCAGTCAGGGGTTGATCAGCCCCAGCATTTT.